This T cell receptor beta chain is from a study of CD8+ T cells in alopecia areata. In the study overall: The study gave tofacitinib for 6 to 18 months, then 6 months off drug. Overall study findings and caveats: Many expanded lesional clones persisted in scalp and blood during tofacitinib. Sharing of TCR sequences between patients (possibly for HLA-related reasons) was less clear than in mice.

Treatment of the sample: oral pan-JAK inhibitor, 5-10 mg twice daily. Following extraction, RNA underwent reverse transcription to cDNA, which served as the sequencing template. Produced via immunoSEQ multiplex PCR; TCRdb's table is partial and in-frame only. The sample carries 140,000 to 150,000 clones, less than 70% recorded once. With respect to this clone: The antigen is unknown.

The CDR3 extends over 16 amino acids. With V trimmed by 0 bases and J by 5 bases, 8 bases remained unmatched. Germline loops: CDR1 SGHTA, CDR2 FQGNSA. The material sequenced was CD8+ T cells sorted from blood, taken at week 4, from a patient treated with tofacitinib. The rearrangement uses TRBV7-2 and TRBJ2-5; 8 nucleotides align to TRBD2. The sequence was collected from a human donor with alopecia areata. The CDR3 DNA sequence: TGTGCCAGCAGCTTAGCCCTAGCGGGTCCCCAGGAGACCCAGTACTTC. Its translation is CASSLALAGPQETQYF.